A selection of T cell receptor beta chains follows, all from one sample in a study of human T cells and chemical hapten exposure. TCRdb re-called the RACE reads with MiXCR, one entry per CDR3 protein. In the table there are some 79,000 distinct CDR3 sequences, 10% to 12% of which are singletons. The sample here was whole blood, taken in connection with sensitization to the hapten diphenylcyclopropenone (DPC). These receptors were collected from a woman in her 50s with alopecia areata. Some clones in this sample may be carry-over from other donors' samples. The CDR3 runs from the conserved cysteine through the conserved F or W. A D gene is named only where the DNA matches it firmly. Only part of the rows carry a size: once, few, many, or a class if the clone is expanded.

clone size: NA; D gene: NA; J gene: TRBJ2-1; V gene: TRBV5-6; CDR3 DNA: TGTGCCAGCAGCCGCGACTCGTCCGGATACAATGAGCAGTTCTTC; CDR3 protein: CASSRDSSGYNEQFF
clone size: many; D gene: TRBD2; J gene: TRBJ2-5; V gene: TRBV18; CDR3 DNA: TGTGCCAGCTCACGGACTAGCGTGGAGACCCAGTACTTC; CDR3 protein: CASSRTSVETQYF
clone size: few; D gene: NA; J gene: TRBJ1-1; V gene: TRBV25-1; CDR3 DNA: TGTGCCAGCAGTGAAGGATCCCGAACAGGGAACACTGAAGCTTTCTTT; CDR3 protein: CASSEGSRTGNTEAFF
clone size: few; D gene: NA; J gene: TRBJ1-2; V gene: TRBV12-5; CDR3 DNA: TGTGCTAGTGGTTTACAGGCACTCTATGGCTACACCTTC; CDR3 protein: CASGLQALYGYTF
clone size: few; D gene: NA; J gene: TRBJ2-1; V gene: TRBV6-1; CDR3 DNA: TGTGCCAGCAGTGGCGAGGGTGGGAATGAGCAGTTCTTC; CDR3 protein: CASSGEGGNEQFF
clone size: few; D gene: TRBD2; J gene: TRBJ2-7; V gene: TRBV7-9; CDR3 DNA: TGTGCCAGCAGCCCGACTAGCGGTTCCTACGAGCAGTACTTC; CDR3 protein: CASSPTSGSYEQYF
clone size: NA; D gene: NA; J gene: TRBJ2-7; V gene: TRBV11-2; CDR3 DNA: TGTGCCAGCAGCTTAGGGTGGACAGCTTACGAGCAGTACTTC; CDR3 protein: CASSLGWTAYEQYF
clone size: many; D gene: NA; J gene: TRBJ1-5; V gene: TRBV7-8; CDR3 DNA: TGTGCCAGCAGCTTAGGGTGGGGGGCTGAACAGCCCCAGCATTTT; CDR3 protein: CASSLGWGAEQPQHF
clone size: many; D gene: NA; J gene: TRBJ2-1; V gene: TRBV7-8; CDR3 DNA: TGTGCCAGCAGCTTAGCCTACAATGAGCAGTTCTTC; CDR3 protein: CASSLAYNEQFF
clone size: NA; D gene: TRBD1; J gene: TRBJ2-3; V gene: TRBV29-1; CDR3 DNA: TGCAGCGTTGAAGTTCCGGGACAGGGAGGCACAGATACGCAGTATTTT; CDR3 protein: CSVEVPGQGGTDTQYF
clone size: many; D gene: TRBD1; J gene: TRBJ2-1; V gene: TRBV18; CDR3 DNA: TGTGCCAGCTCACCCGGGACAGGGAATTACAATGAGCAGTTCTTC; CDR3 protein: CASSPGTGNYNEQFF
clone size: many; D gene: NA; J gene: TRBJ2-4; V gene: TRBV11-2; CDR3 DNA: TGTGCCAGCAGCGTACAGGAGGTCAAAAACATTCAGTACTTC; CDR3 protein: CASSVQEVKNIQYF
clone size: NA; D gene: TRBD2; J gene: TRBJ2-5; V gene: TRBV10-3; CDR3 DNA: TGTGCCATCAGCCGACTAGCGGGCCTCCAAGAGACCCAGTACTTC; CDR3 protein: CAISRLAGLQETQYF
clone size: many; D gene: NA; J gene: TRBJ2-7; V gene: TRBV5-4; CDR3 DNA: TGTGCCAGCAGCTTTCAGCGAGCAGGCCACGAGCAGTACTTC; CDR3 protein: CASSFQRAGHEQYF
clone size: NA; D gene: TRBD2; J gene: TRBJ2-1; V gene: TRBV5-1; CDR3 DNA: TGCGCCAGCAGAGATAGCGGGAGCGGAAATGAGCAGTTCTTC; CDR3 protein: CASRDSGSGNEQFF
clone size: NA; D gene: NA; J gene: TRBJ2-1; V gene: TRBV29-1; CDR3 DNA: TGCATCGGAGGACTTCCCAATGAGCAGTTCTTC; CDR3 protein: CIGGLPNEQFF
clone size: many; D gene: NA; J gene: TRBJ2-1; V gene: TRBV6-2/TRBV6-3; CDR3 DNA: TGTGCCAGCAGCCCCGGGACCCTTGGGAGAAATGAGCAGTTCTTC; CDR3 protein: CASSPGTLGRNEQFF
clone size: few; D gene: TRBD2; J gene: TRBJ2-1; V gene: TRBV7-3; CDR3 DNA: TGTGCCAGCAGCTTATCTAGCGGGATCAATGAGCAGTTCTTC; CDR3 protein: CASSLSSGINEQFF
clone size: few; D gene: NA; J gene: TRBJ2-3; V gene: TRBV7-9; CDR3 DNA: TGTGCCAGCAGCTTATTGAAGCACCCAGATACGCAGTATTTT; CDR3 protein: CASSLLKHPDTQYF
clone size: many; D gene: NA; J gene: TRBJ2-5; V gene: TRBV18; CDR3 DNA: TGTGCCAGCTCACCCCTTAGTGGGTTCCAAGAGACCCAGTACTTC; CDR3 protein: CASSPLSGFQETQYF
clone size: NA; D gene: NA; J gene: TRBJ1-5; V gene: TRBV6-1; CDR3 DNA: TGTGCCAGCAGTAAAGAGTACAATCAGCCCCAGCATTTT; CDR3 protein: CASSKEYNQPQHF
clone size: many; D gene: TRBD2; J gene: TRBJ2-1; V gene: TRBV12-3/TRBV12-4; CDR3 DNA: TGTGCCAGCATCCGGGGAGGGAGGGGAGGAGGTGAGCAGTTCTTC; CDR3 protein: CASIRGGRGGGEQFF
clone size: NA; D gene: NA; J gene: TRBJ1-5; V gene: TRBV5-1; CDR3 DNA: TGCGCCAGCAGCTTACAGGGTGACGGCAATCAGCCCCAGCATTTT; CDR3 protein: CASSLQGDGNQPQHF
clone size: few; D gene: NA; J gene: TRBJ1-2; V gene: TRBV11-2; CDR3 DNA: TGTGCCAGCAGCTTAGGGGTCCGGGGAGCTAACTATGGCTACACCTTC; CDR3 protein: CASSLGVRGANYGYTF
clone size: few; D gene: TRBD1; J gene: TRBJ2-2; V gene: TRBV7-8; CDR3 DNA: TGTGCCAGCAGCCCCCGGCCCCGGGACAGGGGCACCGGGACGTCGGTCACCGGGGAGCTGTTTTTT; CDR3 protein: CASSPRPRDRGTGTSVTGELFF
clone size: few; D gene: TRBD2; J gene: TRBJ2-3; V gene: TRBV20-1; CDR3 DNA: TGCAGTGCTAGGGATTGGACTAGCGGCATAGATACGCAGTATTTT; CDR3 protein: CSARDWTSGIDTQYF
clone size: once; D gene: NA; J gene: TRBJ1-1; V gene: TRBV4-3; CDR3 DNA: TGCGCCAGCAGCCAAGAGGGGGGCACTGAAGCTTTCTTT; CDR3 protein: CASSQEGGTEAFF
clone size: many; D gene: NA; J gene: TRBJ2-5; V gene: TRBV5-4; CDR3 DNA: TGTGCCAGCAGCACTCCCGGGACTGGAAGGAGCACCCAGTACTTC; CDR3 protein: CASSTPGTGRSTQYF
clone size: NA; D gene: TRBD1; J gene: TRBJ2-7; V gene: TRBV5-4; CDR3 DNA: TGTGCCAGCAGCCCCGGGACAGGGCGATACGAGCAGTACTTC; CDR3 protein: CASSPGTGRYEQYF
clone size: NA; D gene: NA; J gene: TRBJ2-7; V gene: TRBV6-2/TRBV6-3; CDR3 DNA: TGTGCCAGCAGCCACCCGACAGTCACCTACGAGCAGTACTTC; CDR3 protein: CASSHPTVTYEQYF
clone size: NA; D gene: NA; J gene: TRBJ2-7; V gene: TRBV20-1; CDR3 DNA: TGCAGTGCTCCCATGGGGCTTTACGAGCAGTACTTC; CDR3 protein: CSAPMGLYEQYF
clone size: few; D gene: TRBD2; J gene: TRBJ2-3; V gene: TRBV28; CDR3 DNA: TGTGCCAGCAGTTTAATCGGTAGCGGGGTTAGCACAGATACGCAGTATTTT; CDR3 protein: CASSLIGSGVSTDTQYF
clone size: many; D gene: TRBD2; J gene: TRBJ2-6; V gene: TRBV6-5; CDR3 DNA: TGTGCCAGCAGTTACCTTCCGGGGGGGAGCTCTGGGGCCAACGTCCTGACTTTC; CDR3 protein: CASSYLPGGSSGANVLTF
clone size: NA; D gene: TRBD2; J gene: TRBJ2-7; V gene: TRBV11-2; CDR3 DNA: TGTGCCAGCACCAGGACTAGCGTACCCGGGGGCTACGAGCAGTACTTC; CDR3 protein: CASTRTSVPGGYEQYF
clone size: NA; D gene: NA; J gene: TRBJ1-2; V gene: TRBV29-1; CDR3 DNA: TGCAGCGTTGACAACAGGGCTAACTATGGCTACACCTTC; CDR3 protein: CSVDNRANYGYTF
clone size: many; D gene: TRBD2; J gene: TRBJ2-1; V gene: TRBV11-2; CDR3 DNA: TGTGCCAGCAGCCCGCCGGGACTAGCGGACATTAATGAGCAGTTCTTC; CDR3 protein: CASSPPGLADINEQFF
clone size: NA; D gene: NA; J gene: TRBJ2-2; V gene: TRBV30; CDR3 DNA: TGTGCCTGGAGTGTAGGAGGGCCGGGCGGGGAGCTGTTTTTT; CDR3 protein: CAWSVGGPGGELFF
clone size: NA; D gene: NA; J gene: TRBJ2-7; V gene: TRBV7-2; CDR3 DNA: TGTGCCAGCAGCGTGGGACGGACCTACGAGCAGTACTTC; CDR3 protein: CASSVGRTYEQYF